This TCR beta chain came from a study of blood T cell repertoires in COVID-19. Source study methods: Estimates of nucleated cell counts were drawn from the amplification of reference gene primers. Profiled with immunoSEQ multiplex PCR; TCRdb holds only in-frame clones, not every one. V and J calls and clone size are as listed in that table; D and trimming were resolved from the DNA. The sample includes approximately 180,000 clones, approximately 80% of them seen just once. Germline CDR1 and CDR2: SGHTA and FQGNSA. Trimming shortened V by 3 bases and J by 6 bases, and 12 bases separated the two germline ends. This CDR3 region has 14 residues.

The chain has TRBV7-2 and TRBJ2-1; TRBD2 is a possible D gene (6 bases). The clonotype originates from a woman aged 55-70 years with acute COVID-19. Source material: PBMCs or T cells enriched from blood (not recorded which). CDR3 sequence: CASSLTRTSNEQFF. In nucleotides, the CDR3 is TGTGCCAGCAGCTTGACTAGAACCTCCAATGAGCAGTTCTTC.